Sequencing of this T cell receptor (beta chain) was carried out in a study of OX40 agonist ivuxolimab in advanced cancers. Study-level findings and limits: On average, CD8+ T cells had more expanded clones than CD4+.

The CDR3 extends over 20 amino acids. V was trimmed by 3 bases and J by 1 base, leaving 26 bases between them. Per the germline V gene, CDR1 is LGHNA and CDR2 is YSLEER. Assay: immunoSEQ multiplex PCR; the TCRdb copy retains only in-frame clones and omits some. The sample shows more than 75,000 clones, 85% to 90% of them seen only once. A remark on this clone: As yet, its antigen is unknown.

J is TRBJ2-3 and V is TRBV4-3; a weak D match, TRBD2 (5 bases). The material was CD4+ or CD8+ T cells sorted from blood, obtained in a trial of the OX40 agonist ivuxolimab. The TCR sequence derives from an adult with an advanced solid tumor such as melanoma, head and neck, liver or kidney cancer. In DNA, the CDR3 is TGCGCCAGCAGCCAGTTAAGGGTCAGGATTAAGCGGAGGTGCACAGATACGCAGTATTTT. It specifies CASSQLRVRIKRRCTDTQYF.